This T cell receptor (beta chain) was retrieved from a study of blood T cells in healthy people across ages (dated by TCRdb to between 2015 and 2017). Background on the whole study: In model experiments, roughly one uniquely barcoded TCR beta cDNA molecule per two T cells was captured by template switching. Using deep sequencing normalized with unique cDNA molecular identifiers, the study measured how TCR beta repertoire diversity changes with age. The donors were split into four age groups: young (average 16 years), middle-aged (39), aged (more than 60) and long-lived (under 90). Two additional independent replicas of 1 million unique cDNA reads from the same blood draw were analyzed for two donors (one aged 18 to 30 and one aged 80 or older).

Study-wide findings and limitations: As age increased, observed TCR beta diversity per million T cells dropped in a roughly linear way, and a significant reduction was already evident by age 40. Estimates of total diversity from one million sequenced T cells were regarded as lower bounds and underestimates. Conclusive comparison of naive and antigen-experienced compartments was prevented by the profiling of bulk unsorted PBMCs. Because the CMV infection status of the donors was unknown, age-related changes in expanded clonotypes may potentially have been confounded. A strong correlation was found between observed TCR beta diversity and the percentage of naive T cells measured by flow cytometry. The long-lived group showed more naive CD4+ T cells, fewer expanded clones and increased TCR diversity than the aged group, suggesting age selection.

This clonotype has a single count. Its antigen is unknown. There are no base qualities to consult, and no much larger clone falls within one base. Library preparation used 5' RACE. The instrument given in TCRdb is Illumina HiSeq 2500. A second about 7 to 11 cycle PCR used a sample-barcoded 5' primer and a J-beta primer mix. Each TCR beta cDNA molecule received a unique molecular identifier from a template-switch 5' adaptor carrying 12 random nucleotides. Each sample yielded at least 2.5 million CDR3-containing paired-end reads. First-strand cDNA was synthesized from all RNA with the Mint cDNA synthesis kit, primed by a TRBC-specific oligonucleotide. Following uracil-DNA glycosylase treatment, all cDNA underwent a first 18-cycle PCR with the universal primers M1SS and BC2_uni_R. As for the authors' bioinformatics: For normalization, 1 million high-quality reads, each with a distinct molecular identifier, were randomly selected from each sample. Reads sharing molecular identifiers were discarded rather than binned into consensus sequences. CDR3 identification, clonotype clustering and error correction used MiTCR with a Q25 quality threshold and the strictest error-elimination algorithm. A nonparametric unseen species model with Euler transformation was used to estimate a lower bound on total TCR beta diversity. TCRdb itself trimmed the public reads at Q25 with fastp, ran MiXCR and retained productive beta chains. Each record represents a unique CDR3 protein, reported with the most common genes and DNA among its rows. V and J calls and clone size were set by TCRdb, not the authors. The sample contains about 800,000 distinct CDR3 sequences, roughly 25% of them found a single time. Approximately 3.7% of the sample rests with the top ten.

Trimming costs V 5 bases and J 4 bases, and their ends lie 11 bases apart. The CDR3 spans 13 residues, from the cysteine through the phenylalanine. Only the CDR3 DNA stays, 39 bases, in frame from base 1. Donors were 40 or so systemically healthy Caucasian individuals from Russia aged about 6 to 100 years. Ten milliliters of peripheral blood were drawn from each donor into EDTA-treated Vacutainer tubes. Ficoll-Paque density-gradient centrifugation was used to isolate PBMCs, with at least 6.5 million per sample. Trizol reagent was used to extract total RNA from the PBMCs, yielding at least 5 micrograms per sample. For every donor, flow cytometry on a PBMC aliquot measured the percentage of naive CD45RAhigh/CD27high T cells. These data are also associated with another study on T cells of mothers and their children. Looking at the second paper: Nine systemically healthy Caucasian individuals served as donors, namely three mothers together with their six children. cDNA synthesis used all of the extracted RNA, with roughly 1.5 ug of RNA in each 15 ul reaction. In the second PCR, the M1S primer introduced both the sample barcodes and 2-4 random nucleotides. Over 8 million TCR beta CDR3 reads came from each mother, compared with several million reads from each child. TCR recombination output is similarly shaped by thymic selection in related and unrelated pairs, with a minor effect exerted by inherited differences. Normalized repertoire overlap was always found to be slightly, but never significantly, higher in related mother-child pairs than in unrelated mother-child pairs. With a sensitivity of approximately 92 clones per million clonotypes, no persistent microchimeric T cell clones were detected. The study used deep NGS to compare TCR beta repertoires of mothers and children, seeking features distinguishing related mother-child pairs from unrelated individuals. On average, the children were roughly 10 +/- 4 years old, while the mothers were roughly 36 +/- 4 years old. Libraries were sequenced on Illumina HiSeq 2000 with 100+100 nt paired-end reads after adapter ligation with NEBNext reagents. Mother and child libraries were prepared a month apart and sequenced in separate runs to prevent cross-contamination. For each donor, between about 500,000 and 2,200,000 distinct TCR beta clonotypes were identified. Naive TCR beta clonotypes were estimated from low-frequency clonotypes matched to each donor's FACS-determined naive share, without sorting.

The V and J genes are TRBV12-3 or TRBV12-4 and TRBJ1-2; the D gene is perhaps TRBD1, on 5 matching bases. The sequenced material came from blood. The source is a boy between 10 and 17 years old in good health. The CDR3 here reads CASSHRTPYGYTF. Read as DNA, the sequence is TGTGCCAGCAGTCACCGGACACCCTATGGCTACACCTTC.